This T cell receptor (beta chain) was captured in a study of blood T cell repertoires in COVID-19 (dated by TCRdb to about 2020). Regarding the research as a whole: Samples from collaborators originated in the United States, Italy and Spain and spanned both the acute and convalescent phases of COVID-19. The prospective study material was composed of cDNA or gDNA derived from T cells, B-cell-depleted T cells, or PBMCs. The repertoires were released in a freely available public database meant as a resource for research on the immune response to SARS-CoV-2. The dataset comprised deeply sampled blood TCRbeta repertoires from subjects exposed to, actively infected with, or recovered from COVID-19. The sample metadata nearly always contained a de-identified subject ID, COVID-19 status, age in years and sex. Where available, HLA class I and class II types were taken from metadata supplied by the sample provider and were not determined by assay-based typing. The samples were drawn from two sources: the first 160 participants of the ongoing ImmuneRACE study, and fewer than 1,500 subjects contributed by 6 global collaborators.

A second Seattle source provided samples from volunteer blood donors who had recovered from COVID-19. The collaborating institutions used their own protocols to collect whole blood in K2EDTA tubes. For TCRbeta analysis, collaborators shipped samples as frozen whole blood, isolated PBMCs, or DNA extracted from either of those sample types. The V and J ends are trimmed by 5 bases and 5 bases, leaving 7 bases between them. The cysteine opens and the phenylalanine closes a CDR3 of 11 amino acids. Only the CDR3 part of the read is kept: 33 bases, read in frame from the first base. CDR1 and CDR2 are drawn from the germline V gene (reference sequence): MNHNY, SVGAGI. TCRbeta CDR3 regions were amplified from genomic DNA by means of the immunoSEQ Assay, a bias-controlled multiplex PCR. On the study's bioinformatics: The number of nucleated cells in each sample was estimated from the amplification of reference gene primers within the assay. To quantify the absolute abundance of each unique TCRbeta CDR3 rearrangement, sequence reads were collapsed and filtered. For each sample, productive Simpson clonality was calculated by taking the square root of Simpson's diversity index across productive rearrangements. TCRdb retrieved this table from immuneACCESS and kept in-frame rearrangements only. Not all clones are present; in checked studies, unresolved V genes account for under half, and no reason is known for the remainder. V and J calls and clone size follow that table, whereas D and trimming were derived from the DNA. The table for this sample lists about 280,000 clones; approximately 83% of them were counted only once. Of the sample, 2% to 2.5% is held by the ten largest clones.

What the work shows at the level of the full study, not this receptor alone: Clinical and demographic metadata were provided uncurated, with the amount varying by source and participant.

Turning to this clone: Its cognate antigen has yet to be identified. Base qualities are not recorded, but no much larger clone differs from it by a single base.

What was sequenced was peripheral blood. This receptor chain uses TRBV6-6 and TRBJ2-7; the D region possibly corresponds to TRBD1 (6 bases align). The TCR originated in a woman in her twenties or thirties who had recovered from COVID-19. The DNA reads as follows: TGTGCCAGCAGTCCAGGGGACGAGCAGTACTTC. This sequence encodes CASSPGDEQYF.